This TCR beta chain stems from a study of blood T cells in healthy people across ages. Trimming took 5 bases from V and 3 from J; bases not matched to a gene: 15. Per germline, CDR1 PRHDT and CDR2 FYEKMQ (reference sequence). The CDR3 is made up of 19 amino acids. Then a second PCR, running roughly 7 to 11 cycles, was carried out with a sample-barcoded 5' primer and a J-beta primer mix. One entry per CDR3 protein results from TCRdb running MiXCR on the 5' RACE reads. The sample lists some 800,000 distinct CDR3 sequences, around a quarter occurring once. Separately, the same data were catalogued under a study of T cells of mothers and their children.

This sequence joins TRBV13 and TRBJ2-3, with 12 bases aligning to TRBD2. The sequence came from a boy between 10 and 17 years old in good health. Material for sequencing was blood. The CDR3 sequence: CASSPGGRLAGVRTDTQYF. The CDR3 DNA sequence: TGTGCCAGCAGCCCGGGTGGACGACTAGCGGGGGTTCGGACAGATACGCAGTATTTT.